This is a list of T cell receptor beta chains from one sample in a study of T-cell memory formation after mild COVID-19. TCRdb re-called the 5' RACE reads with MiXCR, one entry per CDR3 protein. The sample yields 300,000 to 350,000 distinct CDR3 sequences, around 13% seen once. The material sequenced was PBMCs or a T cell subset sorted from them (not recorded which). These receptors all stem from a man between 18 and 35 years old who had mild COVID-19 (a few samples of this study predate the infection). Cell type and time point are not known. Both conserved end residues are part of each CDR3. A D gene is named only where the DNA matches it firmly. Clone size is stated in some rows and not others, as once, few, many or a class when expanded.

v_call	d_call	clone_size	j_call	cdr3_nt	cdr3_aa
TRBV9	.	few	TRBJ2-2	TGTGCCAGCAGCGTTTGGGACGCCTCGGAGCTGTTTTTT	CASSVWDASELFF
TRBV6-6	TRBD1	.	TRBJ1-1	TGTGCCAGCAGTTACCCGGGACAGCCTAACACTGAAGCTTTCTTT	CASSYPGQPNTEAFF
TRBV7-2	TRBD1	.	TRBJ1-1	TGTGCCAGCAGGGGAGACAGGGGCAATTTACTGAACACTGAAGCTTTCTTT	CASRGDRGNLLNTEAFF
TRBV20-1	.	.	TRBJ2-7	TGCAGTGCTAGAGATATGAGAGCCGAGCAGTACTTC	CSARDMRAEQYF
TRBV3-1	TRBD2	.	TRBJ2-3	TGTGCCAGCAGCCCCCCAGCGGGGGTAAATACGCAGTATTTT	CASSPPAGVNTQYF
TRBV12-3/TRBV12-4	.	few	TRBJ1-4	TGTGCCAGCAGTTCCCATGTGGGGAGTACTGAAAAACTGTTTTTT	CASSSHVGSTEKLFF
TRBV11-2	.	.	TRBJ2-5	TGTGCCAGCAGCTTAGATCCTCTGTCGTCCCCCAGCCAAGAGACCCAGTACTTC	CASSLDPLSSPSQETQYF
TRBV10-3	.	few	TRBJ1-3	TGTGCCGTCATAGGGGTACTCTCTGGAAACACCATATATTTT	CAVIGVLSGNTIYF
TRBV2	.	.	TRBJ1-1	TGTGCCAGCAGTTTGGAGGAGCTCACTGAAGCTTTCTTT	CASSLEELTEAFF
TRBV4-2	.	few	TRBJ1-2	TGTGCCAGCAGCCAACGGGTGGGGGGACGAGATGGCTACACCTTC	CASSQRVGGRDGYTF
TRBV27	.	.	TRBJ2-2	TGTGCCAGCAGTCCACGGGGACTGGATATCGGGGAGCTGTTTTTT	CASSPRGLDIGELFF
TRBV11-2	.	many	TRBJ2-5	TGTGCCAGCAGCGCCGGGTTCCAAGAGACCCAGTACTTC	CASSAGFQETQYF
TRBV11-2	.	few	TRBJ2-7	TGTGCCAGCAGTCAACCGGGCGGCCCCTACGAGCAGTACTTC	CASSQPGGPYEQYF
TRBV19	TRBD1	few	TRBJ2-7	TGTGCCAGTAGTATCGGACAGGGGGTCGAGCAGTACTTC	CASSIGQGVEQYF
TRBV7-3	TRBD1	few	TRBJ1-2	TGTGCCAGCAGTCGACACAGGGGGCAAAAGGGAGCCTTTCTATGCGGCTACACCTTC	CASSRHRGQKGAFLCGYTF
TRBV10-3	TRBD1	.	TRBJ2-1	TGTGCCATCAGTGAGACGGGGACAGGGGAGTACAATGAGCAGTTCTTC	CAISETGTGEYNEQFF
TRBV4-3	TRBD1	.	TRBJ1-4	TGCGCCAGCAGCCAAGCCCTCCTCGCGACAGGGGGGGCTGAAAAACTGTTTTTT	CASSQALLATGGAEKLFF
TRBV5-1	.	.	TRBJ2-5	TGCGCCAGCAGCTTGTTTGCGGCTCCCCAAGAGACCCAGTACTTC	CASSLFAAPQETQYF